Described below is a single T cell receptor beta chain sequence and its context. The V end was cut by 5 bases, the J end by 6 bases, with 13 bases between. The CDR3 sequence is 13 residues long. Per germline, CDR1 MNHEY and CDR2 SVGEGT. Here immunoSEQ multiplex PCR was the method, and the copy in TCRdb shows in-frame clones only, minus some. The sample records about 250,000 clones, about 80% being singletons. These data originate in a study of control samples from healthy donors and cancer patients. The TCR was taken from a woman aged 60-70 years with lung cancer. The chain joins TRBV6-2 or TRBV6-3 to TRBJ1-2, with no clear D. The material sequenced was PBMCs. The CDR3 coding sequence is TGTGCCAGCAGTCAGACCGGGTACGATGGCTACACCTTC. Translated, it gives CASSQTGYDGYTF.